This T cell receptor (beta chain) originates from a study of blood T cell repertoires in COVID-19 (dated by TCRdb to 2018 to 2020). Notes on the research overall: The collaborator samples originated in the United States, Italy and Spain and spanned the acute and convalescent phases of COVID-19. Sample metadata almost always included a de-identified subject ID, COVID-19 status, age in years and sex. The prospective study material was composed of cDNA or gDNA derived from T cells, B-cell-depleted T cells, or PBMCs. Where HLA class I and class II types were available, the types were taken from metadata supplied by the sample provider, not from assay-based typing. Deeply sampled blood TCRbeta repertoires from subjects exposed to, actively infected with, or recovered from COVID-19 were included in the dataset. The repertoires were released in a freely available public database meant as a resource for research on the immune response to SARS-CoV-2. Samples came from the ongoing ImmuneRACE study (first 160 participants) plus 1,254 subjects from 6 global collaborators.

The immunoSEQ Assay, a bias-controlled multiplex PCR, was used to amplify TCRbeta CDR3 regions from genomic DNA. In the source study's methods: The number of nucleated cells in each sample was estimated by amplification of reference gene primers within the assay. To quantify the absolute abundance of each unique TCRbeta CDR3 rearrangement, sequence reads were collapsed and filtered. For each sample, productive Simpson clonality was calculated by taking the square root of Simpson's diversity index across productive rearrangements. TCRdb retrieved this table from immuneACCESS and kept in-frame rearrangements only. Not all clones are present; in checked studies, unresolved V genes account for under half, and no reason is known for the remainder. The DNA was the basis for D and trimming; V, J and clone size are from that table. For this sample the table gives just over 35,000 clones, of which approximately 90% were detected only once. The leading ten clones occupy 20% to 25% of the sample.

Reading the germline V gene gives CDR1 SGHTA and CDR2 FQGNSA. The CDR3 covers 19 residues, taking in both the cysteine and the phenylalanine. Only CDR3 DNA is held: 57 bases, read in frame from base 1. The V end gives up 5 bases and the J end 4 bases, leaving 17 bases in the junction not matched to a gene. The collaborating institutions used their own protocols to collect whole blood in K2EDTA tubes. For TCRbeta analysis, collaborators shipped samples as frozen whole blood, isolated PBMCs, or DNA extracted from either of those sample types. A word on this clone: What this receptor recognizes is not known. It has no much larger one-base neighbor in the sample; base qualities were not kept.

Here is what the overall study found, with its caveats: The quantity of clinical and demographic metadata differed by source and by participant and was supplied without curation.

Sequenced material: peripheral blood. The V and J segments used are TRBV7-2 and TRBJ2-3; TRBD2 fits 11 bases in the junction. This TCR was recovered from a man in his sixties with acute or convalescent COVID-19. The DNA sequence reads TGTGCCAGCAGCCCCCTACTAGCGGGAGCCCGGGCAGAGGCAGATACGCAGTATTTT. Its product reads: CASSPLLAGARAEADTQYF.